The rows below give T cell receptor beta chains drawn from one sample of a study of shared clonotypes between healthy human individuals. Generated by immunoSEQ multiplex PCR, the TCRdb table keeps only in-frame clones and is missing some. The sample includes hundreds of thousands of clones, about 95% seen only once; the top ten take 0.11%. Sample: naive CD8+ T cells sorted from blood. The receptor set was obtained from a woman under 40 in good health. Both conserved end residues are part of each CDR3. A D gene is named only where the DNA matches it firmly. Clone size appears in some rows only: once, few, many, or a class for an expanded clone.

cdr3_length	v_call	d_call	clone_size	j_call	cdr3_nt	cdr3_aa
15	TRBV4-1	TRBD2	-	TRBJ2-7	TGCGCCAGCAGCGGAGGACTAGCGGGAGCCTACGAGCAGTACTTC	CASSGGLAGAYEQYF
13	TRBV29-1	-	few	TRBJ1-1	TGCAGCGTTGAAGATAAGGAAGGAACTGAAGCTTTCTTT	CSVEDKEGTEAFF
16	TRBV7-6	TRBD2	-	TRBJ2-5	TGTGCCAGCAGCTTAGGAGTTGCGGGAGTATCAGAGACCCAGTACTTC	CASSLGVAGVSETQYF
14	TRBV9	-	-	TRBJ1-2	TGTGCCAGCAGCCTGTCGATTCAGCTGGGAGGCTACACCTTC	CASSLSIQLGGYTF
14	TRBV19	TRBD1	-	TRBJ2-7	TGTGCCAGTAGTATGACAGGGAATCTCTACGAGCAGTACTTC	CASSMTGNLYEQYF
15	TRBV4-1	TRBD1	once	TRBJ1-1	TGCGCCAGCCGCTGGAGGACAGGTATGAACACTGAAGCTTTCTTT	CASRWRTGMNTEAFF
14	TRBV9	-	once	TRBJ2-1	TGTGCCAGCAGCCCCCCCCGCTCCAGGGGTGAGCAGTTCTTC	CASSPPRSRGEQFF
13	TRBV28	-	once	TRBJ2-2	TGTGCCAGCAACCACTTGAACACCGGGGAGCTGTTTTTT	CASNHLNTGELFF
13	TRBV19	-	-	TRBJ2-7	TGTGCCAGTAGTATAGCTAGCCGGGCCGAGCAGTACTTC	CASSIASRAEQYF
14	TRBV27	-	-	TRBJ2-3	TGTGCCAGCAGTTCAAGCGGGCGCACAGATACGCAGTATTTT	CASSSSGRTDTQYF
15	TRBV28	TRBD1	-	TRBJ2-7	TGTGCCAGCATCCATCCGGGACAGGGGATATGGGAGCAGTACTTC	CASIHPGQGIWEQYF
12	TRBV11-2	-	-	TRBJ2-7	TGTGCCAGCAGCCCGACTAGTTACGAGCAGTACTTC	CASSPTSYEQYF
13	TRBV4-1	TRBD1	once	TRBJ1-5	TGCGCCAGCAGCCAAGGCAGGGGGCAGCCCCAGCATTTT	CASSQGRGQPQHF
12	TRBV25-1	-	-	TRBJ2-1	TGTGCCAGCAGTGAATTTTCCAATGAGCAGTTCTTC	CASSEFSNEQFF
12	TRBV27	-	-	TRBJ1-1	TGTGCCAGCAGTTTCCAGGGCACTGAAGCTTTCTTT	CASSFQGTEAFF
13	TRBV2	-	few	TRBJ2-7	TGTGCCAGCCTACGGTCGGACCTCTACGAGCAGTACTTC	CASLRSDLYEQYF
11	TRBV7-9	-	-	TRBJ1-1	TGTGCCAGCAGCCCATCGGTGCAGGCTTTCTTT	CASSPSVQAFF
14	TRBV29-1	-	-	TRBJ2-5	TGCAGCGGAACTCACAGGGTCTCAAAAGAGACCCAGTACTTC	CSGTHRVSKETQYF
14	TRBV25-1	TRBD2	once	TRBJ2-1	TGTGCCAGCAGTGGGCCGGGACTAGGGAATGAGCAGTTCTTC	CASSGPGLGNEQFF
13	TRBV28	-	once	TRBJ1-1	TGTGCCAGCAGTTTGTACGGGAACACTGAAGCTTTCTTT	CASSLYGNTEAFF
14	TRBV27	-	-	TRBJ2-2	TGTGCCAGCAGTACTCTCCCGAACACCGGGGAGCTGTTTTTT	CASSTLPNTGELFF
14	TRBV5-8	-	-	TRBJ2-7	TGTGCCAGCAGCTTTGGAGACAGCTCCTACGAGCAGTACTTC	CASSFGDSSYEQYF
15	TRBV4-1	TRBD2	-	TRBJ2-7	TGCGCCAGCAGCCAAGAGACGGGAGGGCTGTACGAGCAGTACTTC	CASSQETGGLYEQYF
11	TRBV11-2	-	-	TRBJ1-2	TGTGCCAGCCGCCTCCCGGGGTTGTACACCTTC	CASRLPGLYTF
16	TRBV27	TRBD1	-	TRBJ2-7	TGTGCCAGCAGTCTCTCCCCCGGGACAGCGAACTACGAGCAGTACTTC	CASSLSPGTANYEQYF
13	TRBV27	-	-	TRBJ2-7	TGTGCCAGCAGTTTTGTCGGGGAAAACGAGCAGTACTTC	CASSFVGENEQYF
12	TRBV7-9	-	-	TRBJ1-1	TGTGCCAGCATGGTAGTGAACACTGAAGCTTTCTTT	CASMVVNTEAFF
13	TRBV10-3	TRBD2	-	TRBJ2-7	TGTGCCATCGGGGGACTAGCGGGAGTCGAGCAGTACTTC	CAIGGLAGVEQYF
14	TRBV19	TRBD1	-	TRBJ1-1	TGTGCCAGTAGTATTGGGACAGAGAACACTGAAGCTTTCTTT	CASSIGTENTEAFF
18	TRBV4-2	TRBD2	-	TRBJ2-4	TGTGCCAGCAGCCAAGAGCCCCTAGCGGAACTAGCCAAAAACATTCAGTACTTC	CASSQEPLAELAKNIQYF
13	TRBV6-5	-	-	TRBJ1-1	TGTGCCGTCCAAAGGGCCTTTCATACTGAAGCTTTCTTT	CAVQRAFHTEAFF
12	TRBV5-6	-	-	TRBJ2-1	TGTGCCAGCAGTGGGGAAATCATTGAGCAGTTCTTC	CASSGEIIEQFF
14	TRBV28	TRBD2	-	TRBJ2-7	TGTGCCAGCAGTTTACTGGCGGGGGACTACGAGCAGTACTTC	CASSLLAGDYEQYF
15	TRBV5-1	-	-	TRBJ2-3	TGCGCCAGCAGCAACGCGGACCATAGCACAGATACGCAGTATTTT	CASSNADHSTDTQYF
14	TRBV9	-	-	TRBJ2-5	TGTGCCAGCAGCGTCGGCGGGACTCAAGAGACCCAGTACTTC	CASSVGGTQETQYF
14	TRBV6-5	-	-	TRBJ2-5	TGTGCCAGCAGTTACTCGTCCCCCCAAGAGACCCAGTACTTC	CASSYSSPQETQYF
12	TRBV5-1	-	once	TRBJ2-7	TGCGCCAGCAGCTTGGGTGACTACGAGCAGTACTTC	CASSLGDYEQYF
12	TRBV9	-	-	TRBJ1-4	TGTGCCAGCAGCTATGAGGGGGAAAAACTGTTTTTT	CASSYEGEKLFF
15	TRBV7-9	TRBD1	-	TRBJ2-2	TGTGCCAGCAGCTTCGGGACAGGGGGCACCGGGGAGCTGTTTTTT	CASSFGTGGTGELFF
15	TRBV5-4	TRBD1	-	TRBJ1-1	TGTGCCAGCAGCATGAGGGGACAGGGGGTAGCTGAAGCTTTCTTT	CASSMRGQGVAEAFF
14	TRBV27	TRBD2	-	TRBJ2-7	TGTGCCAGCAGTGAAGGGACTAGGATCTACGAGCAGTACTTC	CASSEGTRIYEQYF
16	TRBV9	TRBD1	-	TRBJ2-7	TGTGCCAGCAGCGCCGCTCGAGACAGGGAAGTGTACGAGCAGTACTTC	CASSAARDREVYEQYF
13	TRBV27	-	-	TRBJ1-1	TGTGCCAGCAGTTTATCCATGGGGGTGGAAGCTTTCTTT	CASSLSMGVEAFF
16	TRBV5-4	-	-	TRBJ2-7	TGTGCCAGCAGACCACCACTAGCAGCGAGCTCCTACGAGCAGTACTTC	CASRPPLAASSYEQYF
15	TRBV6-5	TRBD1	-	TRBJ1-6	TGTGCCGCCTCCTCCGGGACAGGCGGAAATTCACCCCTCCACTTT	CAASSGTGGNSPLHF
13	TRBV9	-	-	TRBJ2-3	TGTGCCAGCAGCGTAGTGTGGGCAGATACGCAGTATTTT	CASSVVWADTQYF